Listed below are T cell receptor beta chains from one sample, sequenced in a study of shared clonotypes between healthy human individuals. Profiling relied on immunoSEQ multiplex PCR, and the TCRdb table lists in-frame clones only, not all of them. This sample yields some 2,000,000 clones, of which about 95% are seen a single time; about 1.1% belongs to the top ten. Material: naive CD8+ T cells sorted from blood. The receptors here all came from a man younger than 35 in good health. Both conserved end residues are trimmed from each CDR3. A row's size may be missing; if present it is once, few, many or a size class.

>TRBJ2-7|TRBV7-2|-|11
ASSPPGGFEQY
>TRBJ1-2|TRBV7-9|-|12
ASSPGGSNYGYT
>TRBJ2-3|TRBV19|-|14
ASSIVGYGGPDTQY
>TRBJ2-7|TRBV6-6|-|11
ASSYEAPYEQY
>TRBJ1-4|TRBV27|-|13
ASGTQVATNEKLF
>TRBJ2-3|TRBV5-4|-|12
ASSPLDRMDTQY
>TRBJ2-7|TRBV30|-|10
AWSDGTYEQY
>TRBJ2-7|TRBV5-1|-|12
ASSWGLGSYEQY
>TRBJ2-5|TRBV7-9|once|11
ASSLTGTGTQY
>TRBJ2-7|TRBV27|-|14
ARDGGTSGSSYEQY
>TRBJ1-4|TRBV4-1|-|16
ASSQDLSAGLAHEKLF
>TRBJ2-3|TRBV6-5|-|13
ASSPSGGTADTQY
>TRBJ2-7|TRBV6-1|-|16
ASSEGLAGISSLRGQY
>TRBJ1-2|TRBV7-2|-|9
ASDSNYGYT
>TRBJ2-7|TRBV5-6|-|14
ASSLEGQGAPYEQY
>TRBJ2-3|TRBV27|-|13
ASSPLAGVVDTQY
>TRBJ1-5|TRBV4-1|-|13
ASSQSTGDNQPQH
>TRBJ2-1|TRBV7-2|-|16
ASSQIAGGPSPYNEQF
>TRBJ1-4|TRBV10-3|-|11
AIKGQGDEKLF
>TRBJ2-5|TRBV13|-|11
ASSMEGGETQY
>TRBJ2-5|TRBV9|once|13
ASSPGGLAKETQY
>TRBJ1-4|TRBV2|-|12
ASSPQGSDEKLF
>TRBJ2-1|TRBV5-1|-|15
ASSLGLAGGSYNEQF
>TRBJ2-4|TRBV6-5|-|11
ASSYGDPGIQY
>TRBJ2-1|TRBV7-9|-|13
ASSLGPGMRNEQF
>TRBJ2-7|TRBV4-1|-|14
ASSLQVEQGKYEQY
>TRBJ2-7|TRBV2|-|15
ASSEYLRDRVNYEQY
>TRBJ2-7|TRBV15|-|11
ATSTDVGYEQY
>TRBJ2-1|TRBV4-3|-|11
ASSRNWGNEQF
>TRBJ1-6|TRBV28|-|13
ASSLDRLLPSPLH
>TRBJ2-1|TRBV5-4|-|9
ASSLESEQF
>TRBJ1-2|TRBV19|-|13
ASSPRTDPSYGYT
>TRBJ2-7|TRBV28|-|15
ASRGGQRSAGTYEQY
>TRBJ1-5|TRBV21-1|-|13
ASSFQRGGTQPQH
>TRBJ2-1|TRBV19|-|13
ASSIPAGSYNEQF
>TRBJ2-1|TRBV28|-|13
ASSRQGSSYNEQF
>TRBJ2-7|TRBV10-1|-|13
ASSERTSGRYEQY
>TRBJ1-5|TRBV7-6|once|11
ASSLGISQPQH
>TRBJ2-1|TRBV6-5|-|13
ASSYSIEGRNEQF
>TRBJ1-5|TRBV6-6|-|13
ASSYEGNGHQPQH
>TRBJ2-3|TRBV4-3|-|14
ASSQVPRDPTDTQY
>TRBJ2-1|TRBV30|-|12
AWSYGGAYNEQF
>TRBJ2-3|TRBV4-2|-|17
ASSQDLTSGGGVTDTQY
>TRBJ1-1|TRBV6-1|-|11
ASSWTGGVEAF
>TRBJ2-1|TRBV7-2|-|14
ASSFGLAGGGHEQF
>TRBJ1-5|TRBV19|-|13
ASSERAAFNQPQH
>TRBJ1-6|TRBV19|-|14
ASSPRQGRLNSPLH
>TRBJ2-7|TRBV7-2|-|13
ASSLGLASSYEQY